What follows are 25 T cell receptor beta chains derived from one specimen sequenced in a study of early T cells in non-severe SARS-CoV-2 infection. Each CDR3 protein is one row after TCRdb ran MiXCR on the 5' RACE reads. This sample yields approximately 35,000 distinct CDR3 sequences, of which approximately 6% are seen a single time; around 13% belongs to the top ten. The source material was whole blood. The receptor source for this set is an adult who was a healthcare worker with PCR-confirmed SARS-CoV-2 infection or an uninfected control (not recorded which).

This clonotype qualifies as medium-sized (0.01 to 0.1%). The CDR3 here is CATSDGETQYF. For the CDR3, the DNA is TGTGCCACCAGTGACGGAGAGACCCAGTACTTC. This chain links TRBV24-1 with TRBJ2-5; D not resolved. CDR1 is KGHDR and CDR2 is SFDVKD in the germline V gene. The length of the CDR3 is 11 residues. V was pared by 4 bases and J by 4 bases, with 3 bases between.

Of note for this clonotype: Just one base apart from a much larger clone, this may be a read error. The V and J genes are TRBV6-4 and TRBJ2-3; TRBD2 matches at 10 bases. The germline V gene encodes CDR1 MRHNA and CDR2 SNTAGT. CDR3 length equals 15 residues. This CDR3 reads CASCDSSGGADTQYF. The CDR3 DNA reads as TGTGCCAGCTGTGACTCGAGCGGGGGGGCAGATACGCAGTATTTT.

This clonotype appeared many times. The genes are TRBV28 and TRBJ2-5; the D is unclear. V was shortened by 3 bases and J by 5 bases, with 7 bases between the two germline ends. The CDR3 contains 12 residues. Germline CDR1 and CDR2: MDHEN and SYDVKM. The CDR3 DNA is TGTGCCAGCAGTTTTGGGTCGGAGACCCAGTACTTC. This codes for CASSFGSETQYF.

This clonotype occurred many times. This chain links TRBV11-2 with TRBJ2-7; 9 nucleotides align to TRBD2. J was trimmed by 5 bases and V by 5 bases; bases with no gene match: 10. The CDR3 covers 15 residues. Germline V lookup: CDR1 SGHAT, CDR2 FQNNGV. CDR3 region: CASSPAGGEPHEQYF. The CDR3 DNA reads TGTGCCAGCAGCCCAGCGGGGGGAGAACCCCACGAGCAGTACTTC.

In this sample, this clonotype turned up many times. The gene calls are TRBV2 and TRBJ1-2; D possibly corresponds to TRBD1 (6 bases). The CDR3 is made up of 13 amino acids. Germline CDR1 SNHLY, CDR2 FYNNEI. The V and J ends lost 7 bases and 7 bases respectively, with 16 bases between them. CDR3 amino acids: CASKRGTAGGYTF. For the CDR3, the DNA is TGTGCCAGCAAAAGGGGGACGGCTGGTGGCTACACCTTC.

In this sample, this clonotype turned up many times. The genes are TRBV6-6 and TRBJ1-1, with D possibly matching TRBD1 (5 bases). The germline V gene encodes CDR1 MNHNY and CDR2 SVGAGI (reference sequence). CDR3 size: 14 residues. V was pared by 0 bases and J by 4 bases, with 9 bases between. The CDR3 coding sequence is TGTGCCAGCAGTTACTCGAAGGGGAGCACTGAAGCTTTCTTT. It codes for CASSYSKGSTEAFF.

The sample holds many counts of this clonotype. This CDR3 is CAWSVTGTSGSTDTQYF. CDR3 nucleotides: TGTGCCTGGAGTGTCACCGGGACTAGCGGGAGCACAGATACGCAGTATTTT. This chain uses TRBV30 with TRBJ2-3; 12 nucleotides agree with TRBD2. The CDR3 covers 17 residues. The V gene's germline CDR1 is GTSNPN and CDR2 SVGIG (reference sequence). The V gene end was trimmed by 0 bases and the J gene end by 0 bases; junction bases not matched to a gene: 4.

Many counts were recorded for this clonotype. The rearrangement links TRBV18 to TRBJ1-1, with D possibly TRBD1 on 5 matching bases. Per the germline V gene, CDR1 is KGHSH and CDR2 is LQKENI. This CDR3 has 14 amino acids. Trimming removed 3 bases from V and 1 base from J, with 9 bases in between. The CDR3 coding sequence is TGTGCCAGCTCACCTCTTGGGGCGAACACTGAAGCTTTCTTT. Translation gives CASSPLGANTEAFF.

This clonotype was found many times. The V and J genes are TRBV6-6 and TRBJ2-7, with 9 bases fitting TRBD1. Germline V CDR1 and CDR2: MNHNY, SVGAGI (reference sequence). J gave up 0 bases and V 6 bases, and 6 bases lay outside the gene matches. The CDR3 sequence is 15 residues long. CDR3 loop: CASSSGTGSSYEQYF. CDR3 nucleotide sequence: TGTGCCAGCAGCTCCGGGACAGGGAGCTCCTACGAGCAGTACTTC.

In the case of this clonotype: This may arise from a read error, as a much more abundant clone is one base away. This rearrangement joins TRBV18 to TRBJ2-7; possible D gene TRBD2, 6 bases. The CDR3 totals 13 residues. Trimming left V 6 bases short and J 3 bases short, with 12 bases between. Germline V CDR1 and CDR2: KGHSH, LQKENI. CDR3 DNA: TGTGCCAGCTCGTCAGACGGGGGCTACGAGCAGTACTTC. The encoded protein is CASSSDGGYEQYF.

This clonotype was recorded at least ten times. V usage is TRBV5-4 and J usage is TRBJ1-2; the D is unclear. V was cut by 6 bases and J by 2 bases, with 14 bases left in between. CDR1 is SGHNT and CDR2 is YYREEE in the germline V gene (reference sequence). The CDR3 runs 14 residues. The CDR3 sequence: CASTPTGRNYGYTF. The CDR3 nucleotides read TGTGCCAGCACGCCGACCGGGAGAAACTATGGCTACACCTTC.

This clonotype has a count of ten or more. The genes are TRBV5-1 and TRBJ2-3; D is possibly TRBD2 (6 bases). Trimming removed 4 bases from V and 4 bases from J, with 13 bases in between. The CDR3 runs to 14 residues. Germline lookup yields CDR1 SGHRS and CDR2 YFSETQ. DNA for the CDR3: TGCGCCAGCAGCGGAACCGGGGGATCAGATACGCAGTATTTT. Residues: CASSGTGGSDTQYF.

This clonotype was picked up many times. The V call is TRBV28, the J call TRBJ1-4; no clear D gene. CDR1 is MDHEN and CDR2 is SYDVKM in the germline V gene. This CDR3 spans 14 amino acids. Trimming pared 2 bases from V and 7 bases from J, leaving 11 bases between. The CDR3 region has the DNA TGTGCCAGCAGTTTAGATCAGTTTTCTGAAAAACTGTTTTTT. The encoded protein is CASSLDQFSEKLFF.

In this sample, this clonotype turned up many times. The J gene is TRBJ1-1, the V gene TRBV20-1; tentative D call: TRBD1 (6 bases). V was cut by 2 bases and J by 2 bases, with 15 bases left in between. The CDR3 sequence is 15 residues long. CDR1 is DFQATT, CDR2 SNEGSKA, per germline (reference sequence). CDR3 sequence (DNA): TGCAGTGCTAGAAATTATTGGACAGCCAACACTGAAGCTTTCTTT. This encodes CSARNYWTANTEAFF.

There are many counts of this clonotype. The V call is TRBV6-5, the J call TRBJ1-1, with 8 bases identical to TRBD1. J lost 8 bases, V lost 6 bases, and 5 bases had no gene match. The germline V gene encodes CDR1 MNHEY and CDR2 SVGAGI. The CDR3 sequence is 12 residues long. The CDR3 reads CASRQGQGEAFF. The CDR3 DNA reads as TGTGCCAGCAGACAAGGACAGGGCGAAGCTTTCTTT.

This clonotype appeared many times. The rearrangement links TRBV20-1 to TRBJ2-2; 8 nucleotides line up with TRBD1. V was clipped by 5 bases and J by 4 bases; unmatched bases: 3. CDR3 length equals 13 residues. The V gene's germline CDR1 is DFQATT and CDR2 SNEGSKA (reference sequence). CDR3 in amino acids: CSAPGQGTGELFF. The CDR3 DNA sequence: TGCAGTGCTCCCGGACAGGGCACCGGGGAGCTGTTTTTT.

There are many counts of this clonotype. The CDR3 DNA is TGTGCCAGCAGTTACGGGACAGGCTACGAGCAGTACTTC. As protein: CASSYGTGYEQYF. This chain links TRBV6-5 with TRBJ2-7; TRBD1 agrees at 8 bases. This CDR3 is built from 13 residues. With V trimmed by 2 bases and J by 3 bases, 0 bases remained unmatched. The germline gives CDR1 MNHEY, CDR2 SVGAGI.

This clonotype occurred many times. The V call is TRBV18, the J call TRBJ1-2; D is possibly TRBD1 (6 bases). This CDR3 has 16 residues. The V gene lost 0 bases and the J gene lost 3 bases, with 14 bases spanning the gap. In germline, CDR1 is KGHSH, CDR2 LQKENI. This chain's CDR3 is CASSPPRFRGDYGYTF. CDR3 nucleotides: TGTGCCAGCTCACCACCTCGGTTCAGGGGTGACTATGGCTACACCTTC. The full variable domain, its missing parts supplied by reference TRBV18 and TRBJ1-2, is NAGVMQNPRHLVRRRGQEARLRCSPMKGHSHVYWYRQLPEEGLKFMVYLQKENIIDESGMPKERFSAEFPKEGPSILRIQQVVRGDSAAYFCASSPPRFRGDYGYTFGSGTRLTVV.

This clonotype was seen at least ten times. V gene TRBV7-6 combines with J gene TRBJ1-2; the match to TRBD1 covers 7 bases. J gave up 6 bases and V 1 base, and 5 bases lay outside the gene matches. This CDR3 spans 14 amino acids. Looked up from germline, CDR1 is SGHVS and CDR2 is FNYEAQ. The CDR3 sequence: CASSLDRGIDGYTF. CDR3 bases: TGTGCCAGCAGCTTAGACAGGGGTATCGATGGCTACACCTTC.

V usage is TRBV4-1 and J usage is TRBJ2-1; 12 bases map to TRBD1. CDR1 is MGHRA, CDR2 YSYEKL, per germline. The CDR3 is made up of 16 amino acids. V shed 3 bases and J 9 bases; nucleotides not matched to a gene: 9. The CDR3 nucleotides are TGCGCCAGCAGCCAGATCCGGGACAGGGGGCACGGTGAGCAGTTCTTC. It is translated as CASSQIRDRGHGEQFF.

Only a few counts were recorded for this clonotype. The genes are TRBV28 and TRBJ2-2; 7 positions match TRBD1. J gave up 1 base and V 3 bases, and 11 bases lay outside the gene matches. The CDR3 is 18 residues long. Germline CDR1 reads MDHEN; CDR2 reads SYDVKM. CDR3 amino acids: CASSFPKSGTVNTGELFF. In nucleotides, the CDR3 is TGTGCCAGCAGTTTCCCTAAATCCGGGACAGTGAACACCGGGGAGCTGTTTTTT.

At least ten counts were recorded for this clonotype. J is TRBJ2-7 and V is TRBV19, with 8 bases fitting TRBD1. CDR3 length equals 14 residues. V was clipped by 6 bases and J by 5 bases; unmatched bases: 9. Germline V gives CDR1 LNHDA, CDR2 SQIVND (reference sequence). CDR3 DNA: TGTGCCAGTAGGGGGACAGGTCGAACCCACGAGCAGTACTTC. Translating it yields CASRGTGRTHEQYF.

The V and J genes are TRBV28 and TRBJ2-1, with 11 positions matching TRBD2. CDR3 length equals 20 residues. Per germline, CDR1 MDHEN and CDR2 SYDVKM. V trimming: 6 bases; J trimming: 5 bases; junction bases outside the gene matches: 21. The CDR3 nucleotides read TGTGCCAGCAGCAGAGAGTTACTAGCGGGGGCCTCCAAGGGGGACAATGAGCAGTTCTTC. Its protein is CASSRELLAGASKGDNEQFF.

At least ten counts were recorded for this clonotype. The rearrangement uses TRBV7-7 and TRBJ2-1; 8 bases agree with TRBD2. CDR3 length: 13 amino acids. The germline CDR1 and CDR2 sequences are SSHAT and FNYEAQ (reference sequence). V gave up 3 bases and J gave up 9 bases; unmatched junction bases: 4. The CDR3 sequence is CASSLAGGGEQFF. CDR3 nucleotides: TGTGCCAGCAGCTTGGCCGGGGGGGGTGAGCAGTTCTTC.

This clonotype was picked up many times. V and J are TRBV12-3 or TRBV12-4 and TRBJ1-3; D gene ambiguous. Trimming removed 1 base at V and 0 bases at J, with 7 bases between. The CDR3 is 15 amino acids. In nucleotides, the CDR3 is TGTGCCAGCAGTTTAGGACACCCCTCTGGAAACACCATATATTTT. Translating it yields CASSLGHPSGNTIYF.